This record covers a single T cell receptor (beta chain). A much larger clone differs from this one at a single base, so this may be a read error. The sample comes from a study of CDR3 diversity in severe acne. One entry per CDR3 protein, called by TCRdb with MiXCR from the PCR reads. The sample shows more than 80,000 distinct CDR3 sequences, roughly 49% of them seen only once. The CDR3 has 11 amino acids. CDR1 is MNHNY, CDR2 SVGAGI, per germline (reference sequence). This chain connects TRBV6-6 to TRBJ2-5; no clear D. Sequenced: blood. The sequence derives from a male donor with severe acne vulgaris. The CDR3, as DNA: TGTGCCAGCAGTTACCGAGAGACCCAGTGCTTC. The encoded protein is CASSYRETQCF.